This T cell receptor (beta chain) comes out of a study of T cell responses to AZD1222 COVID-19 vaccine. Study conclusions and caveats: At baseline, seropositivity was found in only 6 or 7 AZD1222 recipients. Reportedly, close to half of spike-specific TCRs are directed against unmutated variant regions.

This CDR3 is 13 amino acids long. The germline CDR1 and CDR2 sequences are SNHLY and FYNNEI. The germline V and J ends were trimmed by 5 bases and 3 bases, with 10 bases remaining between them. Remarks on this clone: Its antigen is currently unknown.

Produced via immunoSEQ multiplex PCR; TCRdb's table is partial and in-frame only. The sample has tens of thousands of clones; 70% to 90% are singletons. V usage is TRBV2 and J usage is TRBJ1-2; D ambiguous. The starting material was peripheral blood, obtained 28 days after the second AZD1222 dose. The sequence derives from an adult who received the AZD1222 COVID-19 vaccine. The CDR3, as DNA: TGTGCCAGCAGTATGGCGGGAGACTATGGCTACACCTTC. It codes for CASSMAGDYGYTF.